One sample yielded the 25 T cell receptor beta chains listed below, sequenced in a study of blood T cell repertoires in COVID-19 (dated by TCRdb to about 2020). The library was obtained by the immunoSEQ multiplex PCR assay. Here the immuneACCESS table is served through TCRdb, limited to in-frame sequences with V and J called. Missing clones are a known gap in these copies; in checked studies unresolved V genes cover under half, and the rest lacks a known reason. Present in this sample are 300,000 to 400,000 clones, 85% to 90% of which were seen just once. The ten largest clonotypes hold about 1% of the sample. The specimen was PBMCs or T cells enriched from blood (not recorded which). The receptors were sampled from a man aged 18 to 30 who had recovered from COVID-19.

The chain combines TRBV5-1 with TRBJ1-2, with 9 positions matching TRBD1. The CDR3 has 14 residues. Trimming took 4 bases from V and 7 from J; bases not matched to a gene: 8. Germline values: CDR1 SGHRS, CDR2 YFSETQ. The CDR3 nucleotides read TGCGCCAGCAGCATGGACAGGGGTCATCGTGGCTACACCTTC. Its translation is CASSMDRGHRGYTF.

The chain links TRBV10-3 to TRBJ2-7; TRBD2 is a possible D gene (6 bases). Trimming took off 8 bases at V and 0 bases at J, with 8 bases between the two ends. The CDR3 spans 12 residues. The germline V gene encodes CDR1 ENHRY and CDR2 SYGVKD. CDR3 sequence: CAIGGSSYEQYF. DNA for the CDR3: TGTGCCATCGGAGGGTCCTCCTACGAGCAGTACTTC.

This clone occurred once. The CDR3 region is CASSTPQGRGANVLTF. For the CDR3, the DNA is TGTGCCAGCAGTACACCCCAGGGGAGAGGGGCCAACGTCCTGACTTTC. The V call is TRBV6-2 or TRBV6-3, the J call TRBJ2-6, with D perhaps TRBD1 (6 bases). Germline assignment: CDR1 MNHEY and CDR2 SVGEGT. V lost 5 bases to trimming and J lost 4 bases, with 15 bases between them. The CDR3 runs to 16 residues.

V gene TRBV9 combines with J gene TRBJ1-1; no clear D gene. V lost 5 bases and J 1 base, leaving 9 bases between the germline ends. Germline CDR1 reads SGDLS; CDR2 reads YYNGEE. The CDR3 spans 13 residues. The DNA for the CDR3 is TGTGCCAGCAGATACGGCGGGAACACTGAAGCTTTCTTT. Protein product: CASRYGGNTEAFF.

V is TRBV10-3 and J is TRBJ1-2; no reliable D call. Trimming removed 3 bases at V and 0 bases at J, with 11 bases between. This CDR3 region has 15 residues. Germline CDR1 reads ENHRY; CDR2 reads SYGVKD. This chain's CDR3 is CAISERGEANYGYTF. The CDR3 nucleotides read TGTGCCATCAGTGAACGAGGAGAAGCTAACTATGGCTACACCTTC.

Ten or more counts support this clone. The DNA for the CDR3 is TGTGCCAGTAGTATCGGGAATTTCGGGAATCAGCCCCAGCATTTT. It is translated as CASSIGNFGNQPQHF. This rearrangement joins TRBV19 to TRBJ1-5; no reliable D call. CDR3 length: 15 residues. Germline CDR1 is LNHDA and CDR2 is SQIVND (reference sequence). Between the trimmed V and J ends, which lost 3 bases and 4 bases, there was a span of 13 bases.

CDR3 in amino acids: CAISETAKNITRTSGGTYEQYF. The CDR3, as DNA: TGTGCCATCAGTGAGACGGCAAAGAACATTACAAGAACTAGCGGGGGGACCTACGAGCAGTACTTC. The chain employs TRBV10-3 and TRBJ2-7; 12 nucleotides agree with TRBD2. The CDR3 totals 22 residues. The J segment lost 2 bases and the V segment lost 2 bases, leaving 22 bases of the junction unmatched. The germline CDR1 and CDR2 sequences are ENHRY and SYGVKD.

CDR3 protein: CASSYGSGGGPLHF. The CDR3 bases are TGTGCCAGCAGTTACGGCAGCGGGGGAGGACCCCTCCACTTT. The V and J genes are TRBV6-5 and TRBJ1-6, with D possibly being TRBD1 (5 bases). This CDR3 spans 14 amino acids. Trimming pared 2 bases from V and 12 bases from J, leaving 14 bases between. CDR1 is MNHEY and CDR2 is SVGAGI in the germline V gene.

This chain's CDR3 is CASSRQITTDTQYF. The CDR3, as DNA: TGTGCCAGCAGCCGACAGATTACTACAGATACGCAGTATTTT. The chain carries TRBV2 and TRBJ2-3; tentatively, D is TRBD1 (5 bases). The V gene lost 6 bases and the J gene lost 3 bases, with 13 bases spanning the gap. CDR1 is SNHLY, CDR2 FYNNEI, per germline. CDR3 size: 14 residues.

The chain recombines TRBV19 with TRBJ1-5, with TRBD1 matching over 7 bases. The CDR3 is made up of 17 amino acids. The ends lost 4 bases at V and 4 bases at J; junction bases unmatched: 13. Looked up from germline, CDR1 is LNHDA and CDR2 is SQIVND (reference sequence). The CDR3 protein is CASSKGGTGVSNQPQHF. The CDR3 bases are TGTGCCAGTAGTAAGGGAGGAACAGGGGTTTCTAATCAGCCCCAGCATTTT.

For the CDR3, the DNA is TGTGCCAGCAGCCATCCGACAGGGTCCGAGCAGTACTTC. Protein product: CASSHPTGSEQYF. This chain uses TRBV11-2 with TRBJ2-7; 7 bases are a match to TRBD1. CDR1 and CDR2 (germline): SGHAT, FQNNGV. V dropped 5 bases and J dropped 6; count of bases not matched to a gene: 7. The CDR3 length is 13 residues.

This chain uses TRBV24-1 with TRBJ1-5; 9 bases are shared with TRBD1. CDR1 and CDR2 (germline): KGHDR, SFDVKD. This CDR3 contains 15 residues. Trimming cost V 5 bases and J 9 bases; bases outside gene matches: 10. The CDR3 region is CATSASSTGGGPQHF. The CDR3 nucleotides read TGTGCCACCAGTGCCTCATCGACAGGGGGAGGGCCCCAGCATTTT.

V usage is TRBV7-3 and J usage is TRBJ2-1; D gene unclear. This CDR3 is built from 11 residues. The germline gives CDR1 SGHTA, CDR2 FQGTGA. With 1 base removed from V and 10 bases from J, the gap between germline ends came to 5 bases. CDR3 DNA: TGTGCCAGCAGCTTAAGCGGAGAGCAGTTCTTC. Amino acids: CASSLSGEQFF.

This clone showed up just once. The J gene is TRBJ2-7, the V gene TRBV28, with a weak D call TRBD2 (7 bases). This CDR3 has 13 residues. Germline-derived CDR1 and CDR2 are MDHEN and SYDVKM. The V end was cut by 2 bases, the J end by 7 bases, with 12 bases between. CDR3 DNA sequence: TGTGCCAGCAGTTTAGGGGGGGCGCGGGAGCAGTACTTC. Translation: CASSLGGAREQYF.

The V gene is TRBV25-1, the J gene TRBJ1-5; TRBD1 is a possible D gene (5 bases). V was pared by 6 bases and J by 3 bases, with 15 bases between. This CDR3 has 15 amino acids. CDR1 and CDR2 from the germline V gene are MGHDK and SYGVNS. This CDR3 is CASRRCQGFNQPQHF. CDR3 DNA sequence: TGTGCCAGCAGGAGGTGCCAGGGTTTCAATCAGCCCCAGCATTTT.

The CDR3 reads CASSLPANEKLFF. The CDR3 DNA follows: TGCGCCAGCAGCCTGCCAGCTAATGAAAAACTGTTTTTT. The chain uses TRBV5-1 and TRBJ1-4, with unresolved D. The V gene lost 4 bases and the J gene lost 3 bases, with 7 bases spanning the gap. The germline V gene has CDR1 SGHRS and CDR2 YFSETQ. The CDR3 totals 13 residues. Based on the CDR3 plus reference TRBV5-1 and TRBJ1-4, the full variable domain is KAGVTQTPRYLIKTRGQQVTLSCSPISGHRSVSWYQQTPGQGLQFLFEYFSETQRNKGNFPGRFSGRQFSNSRSEMNVSTLELGDSALYLCASSLPANEKLFFGSGTQLSVL.

V is TRBV10-3 and J is TRBJ1-1; D might be TRBD1 (5 bases). In germline, CDR1 is ENHRY, CDR2 SYGVKD. The CDR3 consists of 14 residues. V was shortened by 0 bases and J by 6 bases, with 11 bases between the two germline ends. As DNA, the CDR3 is TGTGCCATCAGTGAGTCGGGGGGTTGGGCTGAAGCTTTCTTT. Amino acid sequence: CAISESGGWAEAFF.

The CDR3 coding sequence is TGCAGCGTTGAAATCCCATTCCAAGAGACCCAGTACTTC. It specifies CSVEIPFQETQYF. The chain combines TRBV29-1 with TRBJ2-5, with unresolved D. Trimming removed 2 bases from V and 1 base from J, with 8 bases in between. There are 13 residues in the CDR3. The germline V gene encodes CDR1 SQVTM and CDR2 ANQGSEA.

As regards this clone: The identical CDR3 is also encoded by other nucleotide sequences in the sample. This chain links TRBV28 with TRBJ1-1, with TRBD1 identical over 7 bases. The CDR3 extends over 13 amino acids. CDR1 and CDR2 from the germline V gene are MDHEN and SYDVKM. V shed 3 bases, J shed 4 bases, and the junction held 2 bases outside the gene matches. CDR3 amino acids: CASSLTGLTEAFF. CDR3 DNA: TGTGCCAGCAGTTTGACAGGGCTCACTGAAGCTTTCTTT.

The chain links TRBV6-5 to TRBJ2-3; 10 nucleotides match TRBD2. The CDR3 totals 14 residues. With V trimmed by 7 bases and J by 1 base, 2 bases remained unmatched. CDR1 and CDR2 (germline): MNHEY, SVGAGI. The CDR3 bases are TGTGCCAGCACCGGGACTAGCGGCACAGATACGCAGTATTTT. It translates to CASTGTSGTDTQYF.

This chain joins TRBV6-5 and TRBJ2-3; D unresolved. Per the germline V gene, CDR1 is MNHEY and CDR2 is SVGAGI. This CDR3 has 14 residues. Trimming pared 5 bases from V and 4 bases from J, leaving 13 bases between. In nucleotides, the CDR3 is TGTGCCAGCAGTCCCCGGTCTCTGGCAGATACGCAGTATTTT. This gives the protein CASSPRSLADTQYF.

As regards this clone: This sample also contains other DNA sequences that code for the same CDR3. The chain couples TRBV5-1 to TRBJ1-1; D is ambiguous. Trimming pared 0 bases from V and 0 bases from J, leaving 6 bases between. The CDR3 runs to 14 residues. Germline-derived CDR1 and CDR2 are SGHRS and YFSETQ. CDR3 DNA: TGCGCCAGCAGCTTGGTTCAGATGAACACTGAAGCTTTCTTT. This translates into CASSLVQMNTEAFF.

The chain joins TRBV4-3 to TRBJ2-1; possibly TRBD2 for D (6 bases). The V end was cut by 4 bases, the J end by 5 bases, with 27 bases between. This CDR3 has 19 amino acids. The germline CDR1 and CDR2 sequences are LGHNA and YSLEER. The CDR3 is CASSRFGVAGPGRNNEQFF. The CDR3 DNA follows: TGCGCCAGCAGCCGATTTGGGGTGGCGGGTCCGGGGAGGAACAATGAGCAGTTCTTC.

A single count supports this clone. The rearrangement uses TRBV15 and TRBJ2-7; 7 bases fit TRBD2. V lost 8 bases to trimming and J lost 5 bases; unmatched junction nucleotides: 18. The length of the CDR3 is 16 residues. Germline assignment: CDR1 LNHNV and CDR2 YYDKDF (reference sequence). The CDR3 here is CATRRGGIDLTHEQYF. The CDR3 DNA follows: TGTGCCACCCGTAGGGGAGGGATCGACCTTACCCACGAGCAGTACTTC.

The chain is built from TRBV7-9 and TRBJ2-1; a possible D gene is TRBD2 (6 bases). Per germline, CDR1 SEHNR and CDR2 FQNEAQ (reference sequence). Trimming left V 4 bases short and J 7 bases short, with 11 bases between. The CDR3 contains 13 residues. The CDR3 protein is CASSSGLWNEQFF. The DNA of the CDR3 is TGTGCCAGCAGCTCGGGACTTTGGAATGAGCAGTTCTTC.